Shown below are 32 T cell receptor beta chains from a single sample sequenced in a study of identical twins. TCRdb reprocessed the 5' RACE reads via MiXCR and lists one record per CDR3 protein. The repertoire consists of roughly 230,000 distinct CDR3 sequences, with about 8.5% occurring once and the leading ten covering 2.5% to 3.5%. This same sample was also taken into another study, of yellow fever vaccine responses in identical twins.

The specimen sequenced was CD8+ T cells sorted from blood. These receptors originate from a woman aged 18 to 35 in good health.

This clonotype was picked up a small number of times. The chain couples TRBV6-4 to TRBJ2-5; the D is unclear. Per the germline V gene, CDR1 is MRHNA and CDR2 is SNTAGT. The length of the CDR3 is 13 residues. Trimming cost V 6 bases and J 1 base, with 9 bases left between them. The DNA of the CDR3 is TGTGCCAGCAGCCCGGCACCCCAAGAGACCCAGTACTTC. This gives the protein CASSPAPQETQYF.

The chain has TRBV4-1 and TRBJ2-7; D might be TRBD2 (5 bases). V dropped 0 bases and J dropped 1 base, with 10 bases sitting between them. CDR3 length: 15 residues. Germline CDR1 reads MGHRA; CDR2 reads YSYEKL. The CDR3 protein is CASSQEARRSYEQYF. The CDR3 coding sequence is TGCGCCAGCAGCCAAGAGGCTAGGAGGTCCTACGAGCAGTACTTC.

This clonotype was detected ten times or more. The chain uses TRBV4-3 and TRBJ2-1; possible D gene TRBD2, 5 bases. Per the germline V gene, CDR1 is LGHNA and CDR2 is YSLEER. The V and J ends lost 0 bases and 5 bases respectively, with 11 bases between them. The CDR3 loop spans 15 amino acids. DNA for the CDR3: TGCGCCAGCAGCCAAGATCCGGGAACCAACAATGAGCAGTTCTTC. Its protein is CASSQDPGTNNEQFF.

There are many counts of this clonotype. The chain has TRBV15 and TRBJ2-1; D possibly corresponds to TRBD2 (6 bases). The CDR3 totals 13 residues. Germline-derived CDR1 and CDR2 are LNHNV and YYDKDF (reference sequence). V dropped 5 bases and J dropped 7 bases, with 12 bases sitting between them. The CDR3, as DNA: TGTGCCACCAGCCTAGGGCGGGGTAATGAGCAGTTCTTC. Translated, it gives CATSLGRGNEQFF.

The chain employs TRBV4-1 and TRBJ2-1; either TRBD1 or TRBD2 may fit D (5 bases each). The germline V gene encodes CDR1 MGHRA and CDR2 YSYEKL. This CDR3 comprises 14 residues. V gave up 1 base and J gave up 7 bases, with 11 bases separating them. The CDR3 is CASSQGGDTNEQFF. Written as DNA, the CDR3 is TGCGCCAGCAGCCAAGGAGGGGATACGAATGAGCAGTTCTTC.

Ten or more counts support this clonotype. The V and J genes are TRBV29-1 and TRBJ1-1; D may be TRBD1 (5 bases). Germline assignment: CDR1 SQVTM and CDR2 ANQGSEA. This CDR3 is 15 amino acids long. V was trimmed by 5 bases and J by 4 bases, leaving 20 bases between them. The CDR3 DNA is TGCAGCGTTATTTGGGGGGAGGCCCCCTTCACTGAAGCTTTCTTT. This gives the protein CSVIWGEAPFTEAFF.

A few counts support this clonotype. V and J are TRBV4-1 and TRBJ2-4; D is unresolved. The CDR3 covers 14 residues. The V gene's germline CDR1 is MGHRA and CDR2 YSYEKL. Trimming took 4 bases from V and 7 from J, leaving 14 bases between them. The CDR3 here is CASSLSTGSNIQYF. CDR3 in DNA: TGCGCCAGCAGCCTTTCAACCGGTTCGAACATTCAGTACTTC.

Regarding this clonotype: The DNA is left out, because the CDR3 cannot be placed on it with certainty; the CDR3 is given as TCRdb lists it. This chain joins TRBV3-1 and TRBJ1-1; no DNA check was done on the table's D call, TRBD1. Germline CDR1 LGHDT, CDR2 YNNKEL (reference sequence). The CDR3 extends over 14 residues, inclusive of both ends. CDR3 loop: CASSHPADVPEAFF.

There are many counts of this clonotype. This chain connects TRBV20-1 to TRBJ2-5; 8 nucleotides align to TRBD2. The germline V gene has CDR1 DFQATT and CDR2 SNEGSKA (reference sequence). The CDR3 loop spans 14 amino acids. The V and J ends lost 4 bases and 3 bases, in that order; junction bases with no gene match: 7. As DNA, the CDR3 is TGCAGTGCTACCAGCGGGGGTTCAGAAGAGACCCAGTACTTC. Translated, it gives CSATSGGSEETQYF.

This clonotype occurred a few times. The chain has TRBV19 and TRBJ1-2; D remains ambiguous. The CDR3 runs 13 residues. Trimming pared 5 bases from V and 8 bases from J, leaving 15 bases between. Germline CDR1 reads LNHDA; CDR2 reads SQIVND (reference sequence). This chain's CDR3 is CASSSYGEEGYTF. In nucleotides, the CDR3 is TGTGCCAGTAGTTCCTATGGGGAGGAGGGCTACACCTTC.

This clonotype occurred a few times. The DNA for the CDR3 is TGTGCCATCAGTGAGGAAGGGTGGACTGAAGCTTTCTTT. Amino acid sequence: CAISEEGWTEAFF. This chain uses TRBV10-3 with TRBJ1-1; D uncertain. This CDR3 spans 13 amino acids. In germline, CDR1 is ENHRY, CDR2 SYGVKD. Trimming left V 2 bases short and J 5 bases short, with 9 bases between.

This clonotype was recorded many times. This chain links TRBV3-1 with TRBJ2-1; D possibly uses TRBD1 or TRBD2 (5 bases each). The CDR3 contains 13 residues. V lost 0 bases and J lost 9, with 9 bases in between. From germline, CDR1 is LGHDT and CDR2 YNNKEL (reference sequence). The CDR3 DNA is TGTGCCAGCAGCCAAGAACGGGGACCTGAGCAGTTCTTC. Amino acid sequence: CASSQERGPEQFF.

The table lists this clonotype with a few counts. This chain joins TRBV6-1 and TRBJ2-6; D uncertain. V was pared by 6 bases and J by 1 base, with 13 bases between. CDR3 length equals 16 residues. The V gene's germline CDR1 is MNHNS and CDR2 SASEGT. The CDR3 bases are TGTGCCAGCAGAGAGGACGGTCTATCTGGGGCCAACGTCCTGACTTTC. It translates to CASREDGLSGANVLTF.

This clonotype was seen at least ten times. The CDR3 sequence is CASRHRDRGFYEQYF. As DNA, the CDR3 is TGCGCCAGCCGCCACCGGGACAGGGGGTTCTACGAGCAGTACTTC. The rearrangement links TRBV5-1 to TRBJ2-7; 11 nucleotides match TRBD1. Germline lookup yields CDR1 SGHRS and CDR2 YFSETQ. This CDR3 is built from 15 residues. J was trimmed by 3 bases and V by 7 bases; bases with no gene match: 9.

In its sample, this clonotype was seen many times. V and J are TRBV12-3 or TRBV12-4 and TRBJ2-2; 12 positions match TRBD2. The ends lost 5 bases at V and 7 bases at J; junction bases unmatched: 5. This CDR3 is built from 15 residues. The CDR3 reads CASSPSGGAFGELFF. In DNA, the CDR3 is TGTGCCAGCAGTCCTAGCGGGGGGGCCTTCGGGGAGCTGTTTTTT.

This clonotype occurred many times. The chain carries TRBV5-1 and TRBJ2-7; TRBD1 or TRBD2 may be the D gene (5 bases each). The germline CDR1 and CDR2 sequences are SGHRS and YFSETQ. The CDR3 sequence is 12 residues long. Trimming cost V 0 bases and J 7 bases, with 8 bases left between them. The CDR3 sequence: CASSLGGVEQYF. CDR3 nucleotide sequence: TGCGCCAGCAGCTTGGGAGGGGTTGAGCAGTACTTC.

This chain uses TRBV2 with TRBJ2-1, with 9 positions matching TRBD2. V lost 8 bases to trimming and J lost 9 bases; unmatched junction nucleotides: 11. The length of the CDR3 is 14 residues. Looked up from germline, CDR1 is SNHLY and CDR2 is FYNNEI. In nucleotides, the CDR3 is TGTGCCAGCCCCGGGACTAGCTCTTCGCGTGAGCAGTTCTTC. Protein: CASPGTSSSREQFF.

This clonotype appeared many times. The chain has TRBV4-3 and TRBJ2-7; D ambiguous. Germline loops: CDR1 LGHNA, CDR2 YSLEER. The CDR3 length is 14 residues. The ends were cut back, 0 bases at V and 2 bases at J, with 8 bases in the middle. As DNA, the CDR3 is TGCGCCAGCAGCCAAGAGGCCGGCCCCTACGAGCAGTACTTC. Its protein is CASSQEAGPYEQYF.

With regard to this clonotype: The germline gene is not matched at one end of the junction; a read error may be the cause. The gene calls are TRBV27 and TRBJ2-7; the match to TRBD2 covers 8 bases. Germline V gene sequence: CDR1 MNHEY, CDR2 SMNVEV (reference sequence). The CDR3 has 14 amino acids. Written as DNA, the CDR3 is TGTGTCAGCAGTTTCAACGGGGGGGCCTACGAGCAGTACTTC. Residues: CVSSFNGGAYEQYF.

This clonotype was seen only a few times. J is TRBJ2-1 and V is TRBV20-1; D not certain. The CDR3 loop spans 20 amino acids. The ends were cut back, 1 base at V and 5 bases at J, with 30 bases in the middle. Germline V gene sequence: CDR1 DFQATT, CDR2 SNEGSKA (reference sequence). CDR3 in amino acids: CSARADPRTPHFLRNNEQFF. The DNA for the CDR3 is TGCAGTGCTAGAGCCGATCCCAGGACCCCCCATTTTTTACGAAACAATGAGCAGTTCTTC.

This clonotype was detected ten times or more. V and J are TRBV7-9 and TRBJ2-5; D might be TRBD2 (6 bases). The CDR3 length is 14 residues. The germline V gene has CDR1 SEHNR and CDR2 FQNEAQ (reference sequence). V lost 2 bases and J 2 bases, leaving 9 bases between the germline ends. The CDR3 spells CASSLRRGQETQYF. In DNA, the CDR3 is TGTGCCAGCAGCTTAAGGCGGGGACAAGAGACCCAGTACTTC.

This clonotype appeared a few times. CDR3 coding DNA: TGTGCCAGCAGCTTAGCGGCGGACTACAATGAGCAGTTCTTC. Protein sequence: CASSLAADYNEQFF. The chain is built from TRBV7-9 and TRBJ2-1, with D hard to call. Germline-derived CDR1 and CDR2 are SEHNR and FQNEAQ (reference sequence). The CDR3 loop spans 14 amino acids. V lost 0 bases and J lost 3, with 6 bases in between.

Only a few counts were recorded for this clonotype. V usage is TRBV18 and J usage is TRBJ2-5; D is ambiguous. Between the trimmed V and J ends, which lost 3 bases and 9 bases, there was a span of 14 bases. The CDR3 extends over 13 amino acids. The V gene's germline CDR1 is KGHSH and CDR2 LQKENI. CDR3 sequence: CASSPSDDWSQYF. The CDR3 DNA is TGTGCCAGCTCACCGTCCGACGATTGGTCCCAGTACTTC.

This clonotype was detected a few times. The chain links TRBV3-1 to TRBJ1-6; the match to TRBD1 covers 11 bases. Germline assignment: CDR1 LGHDT and CDR2 YNNKEL (reference sequence). The CDR3 contains 20 residues. V lost 4 bases to trimming and J lost 0 bases; unmatched junction nucleotides: 11. The CDR3 is CASSPRPTGTGGSYNSPLHF. CDR3 bases: TGTGCCAGCAGCCCCCGCCCCACCGGGACAGGGGGCTCCTATAATTCACCCCTCCACTTT.

Only a few counts were recorded for this clonotype. The rearrangement links TRBV4-1 to TRBJ2-2; D is unresolved. The length of the CDR3 is 17 residues. Trimming stripped 1 base from V and 0 bases from J, with 12 bases between. In germline, CDR1 is MGHRA, CDR2 YSYEKL. CDR3 bases: TGCGCCAGCAGCCAAGGGTGGGGATCAACGAACACCGGGGAGCTGTTTTTT. Translated: CASSQGWGSTNTGELFF.

The chain carries TRBV20-1 and TRBJ2-3; tentative D call: TRBD1 (6 bases). The germline V and J ends were trimmed by 3 bases and 4 bases, with 17 bases remaining between them. CDR3 length: 15 residues. Germline values: CDR1 DFQATT, CDR2 SNEGSKA (reference sequence). The CDR3 spells CSARGVRDTADTQYF. The DNA of the CDR3 is TGCAGTGCTAGGGGGGTCCGGGACACAGCAGATACGCAGTATTTT.

This clonotype has more than one count but fewer than ten. The chain uses TRBV7-2 and TRBJ2-3, with D possibly matching TRBD1 (5 bases). V gave up 2 bases and J gave up 2 bases, with 8 bases separating them. CDR1 and CDR2 from the germline V gene are SGHTA and FQGNSA. The CDR3 has 14 residues. The CDR3 reads CASSLMGHTDTQYF. The DNA for the CDR3 is TGTGCCAGCAGCTTAATGGGGCACACAGATACGCAGTATTTT.

Turning to this clonotype: Without the conserved terminal phenylalanine or tryptophan, this CDR3 likely stems from a read error. The chain has TRBV20-1 and TRBJ2-1, with 9 bases that match TRBD2. The V segment lost 3 bases and the J segment 8 bases; nucleotides outside the gene matches: 11. The length of the CDR3 is 15 residues. The germline V gene encodes CDR1 DFQATT and CDR2 SNEGSKA (reference sequence). The chain's CDR3 is CSASRPGLAGDEQFS. CDR3 sequence (DNA): TGCAGTGCTAGCAGACCGGGACTAGCAGGGGATGAGCAGTTCTCC.

The rearrangement links TRBV24-1 to TRBJ2-7; D unclear. V was trimmed by 4 bases and J by 0 bases, leaving 6 bases between them. This CDR3 is 13 amino acids long. Germline V CDR1 and CDR2: KGHDR, SFDVKD. The CDR3 DNA follows: TGTGCCACCAGTGAGGCAGGCTCCTACGAGCAGTACTTC. Translating it yields CATSEAGSYEQYF.

This clonotype appeared a few times. J is TRBJ2-1 and V is TRBV27, with 7 positions matching TRBD1. Looked up from germline, CDR1 is MNHEY and CDR2 is SMNVEV (reference sequence). V was pared by 7 bases and J by 8 bases, with 8 bases of the junction left unmatched. This CDR3 is 13 amino acids long. The CDR3, as DNA: TGTGCCAGCACAGGGGGTTGGCTAGATGAGCAGTTCTTC. It translates to CASTGGWLDEQFF.

The chain has TRBV27 and TRBJ2-1, with D possibly TRBD2 on 5 matching bases. Per germline, CDR1 MNHEY and CDR2 SMNVEV (reference sequence). V lost 8 bases and J lost 0, with 11 bases in between. This CDR3 region has 14 residues. In DNA, the CDR3 is TGTGCCAGCGGTGCGGGTGTCTCCTACAATGAGCAGTTCTTC. The encoded protein is CASGAGVSYNEQFF.

This clonotype appeared a few times. The chain joins TRBV4-2 to TRBJ2-3; 10 positions agree with TRBD1. CDR3 length equals 16 residues. CDR1 LGHNA and CDR2 YNFKEQ come from the germline V gene. The trim removed 6 bases at V and 3 bases at J, leaving 9 bases unmatched. The CDR3 region has the DNA TGTGCCAGCAGGAGCTTGACAGGGGGCGAAACAGATACGCAGTATTTT. Its translation is CASRSLTGGETDTQYF.